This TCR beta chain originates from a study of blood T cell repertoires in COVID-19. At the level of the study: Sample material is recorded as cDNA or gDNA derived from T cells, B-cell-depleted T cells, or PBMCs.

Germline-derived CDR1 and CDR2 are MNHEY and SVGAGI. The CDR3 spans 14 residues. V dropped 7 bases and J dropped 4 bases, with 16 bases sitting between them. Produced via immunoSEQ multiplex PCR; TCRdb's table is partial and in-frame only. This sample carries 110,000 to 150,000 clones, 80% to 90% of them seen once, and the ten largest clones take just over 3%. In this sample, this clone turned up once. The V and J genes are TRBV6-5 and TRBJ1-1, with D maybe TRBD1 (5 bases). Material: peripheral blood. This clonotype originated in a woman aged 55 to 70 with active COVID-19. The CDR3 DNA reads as TGTGCCAGCAAGATATTAAGGGGTAGCACTGAAGCTTTCTTT. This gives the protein CASKILRGSTEAFF.